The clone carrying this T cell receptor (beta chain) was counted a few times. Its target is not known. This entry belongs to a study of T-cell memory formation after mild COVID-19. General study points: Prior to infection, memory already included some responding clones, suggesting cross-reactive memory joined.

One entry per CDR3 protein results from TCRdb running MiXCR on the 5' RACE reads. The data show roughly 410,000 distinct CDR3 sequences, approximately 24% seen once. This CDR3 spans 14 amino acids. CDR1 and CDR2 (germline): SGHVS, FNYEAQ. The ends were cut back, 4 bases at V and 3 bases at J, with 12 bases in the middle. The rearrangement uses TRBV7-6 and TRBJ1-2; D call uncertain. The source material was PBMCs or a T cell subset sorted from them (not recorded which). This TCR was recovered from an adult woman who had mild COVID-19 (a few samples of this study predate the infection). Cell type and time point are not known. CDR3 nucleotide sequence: TGTGCCAGCAGCTCGCTCCGTCGGGACTATGGCTACACCTTC. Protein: CASSSLRRDYGYTF.